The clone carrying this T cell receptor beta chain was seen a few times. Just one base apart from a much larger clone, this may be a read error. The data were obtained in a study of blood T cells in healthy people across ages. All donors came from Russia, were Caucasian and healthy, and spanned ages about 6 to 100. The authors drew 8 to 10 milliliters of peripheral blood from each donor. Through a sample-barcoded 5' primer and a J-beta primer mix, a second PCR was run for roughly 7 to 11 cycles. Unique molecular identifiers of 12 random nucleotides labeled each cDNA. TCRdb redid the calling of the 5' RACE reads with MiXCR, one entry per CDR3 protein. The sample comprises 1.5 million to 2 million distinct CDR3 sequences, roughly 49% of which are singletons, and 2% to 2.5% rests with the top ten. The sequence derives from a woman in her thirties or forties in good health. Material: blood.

CDR3 nucleotide sequence: TGCGCCAGCAGCCAAGGAAGTCCACAAGAGACCCAGTTCTTC. Translation gives CASSQGSPQETQFF. The chain joins TRBV4-3 to TRBJ2-5; D gene ambiguous. The DNA end is a closer match to TRBJ2-1, so the J assignment may be wrong. Germline loops: CDR1 LGHNA, CDR2 YSLEER. The CDR3 loop spans 14 amino acids.